These T cell receptor beta chains were read from a single sample in a study of identifying expanded T cells in peripheral blood. Here immunoSEQ multiplex PCR was the method, and the copy in TCRdb shows in-frame clones only, minus some. Of 100,000 to 150,000 clones detected, 84% appear once; the ten largest clones hold roughly 3.3%. The sequencing sample was made of blood. Receptors originate from a person aged 18 to 69 in good health. CDR3s include the opening cysteine and the closing phenylalanine or tryptophan.

>TRBV9|TRBJ1-5
CASSPGSGNQPQHF
>TRBV5-8|TRBJ1-6
CASSLNSPLHF
>TRBV15|TRBJ1-2
CATSRDYGTGSYGYTF
>TRBV29-1|TRBJ1-5
CSVVSGGYGNQPQHF
>TRBV19|TRBJ1-6
CASQWSSYNSPLHF
>TRBV7-2|TRBJ2-3
CASSLDGRGAARTDTQYF
>TRBV5-8|TRBJ1-5
CASSLEVFGSRNQPQHF
>TRBV27|TRBJ2-3
CASSLGAWTDITDTQYF
>TRBV30|TRBJ2-6
CAWSARGHLRANVLTF
>TRBV6-5|TRBJ2-3
CASSSWGSQYF
>TRBV18|TRBJ1-3
CAELDVSGNTIYF
>TRBV4-1|TRBJ1-1
CASSQALRGNTEAFF
>TRBV7-2|TRBJ2-1
CASSMGQGPYNEQFF
>TRBV2|TRBJ1-1
CASGQLMNTEAFF
>TRBV27|TRBJ2-1
CASSLASGGASSYNEQFF
>TRBV15|TRBJ1-1
CATSPRGTGKDEAFF
>TRBV5-1|TRBJ1-4
CASSMGTGNEKLFF
>TRBV27|TRBJ2-5
CASSFRGETQYF
>TRBV5-1|TRBJ2-2
CASSLAAGTGELFF
>TRBV7-2|TRBJ1-5
CASSLDRGRGQPQHF
>TRBV5-1|TRBJ2-7
CASSWGASGGSYEQYF
>TRBV30|TRBJ1-2
CAWGRVSGGYTF
>TRBV7-2|TRBJ1-5
CASSLRQGTQPQHF
>TRBV20-1|TRBJ2-1
CSASWASEQFF
>TRBV25-1|TRBJ2-5
CASSPPTGQETQYF
>TRBV14|TRBJ1-1
CASSQHYRGDAAFF
>TRBV2|TRBJ1-1
CARTEGLVRSAEAFF
>TRBV6-5|TRBJ2-3
CATGSPQRTDTQYF
>TRBV9|TRBJ1-1
CASSSTGTYTEAFF
>TRBV6-1|TRBJ2-7
CASSGDRYYEQYF
>TRBV5-8|TRBJ2-1
CASSPNGPFTNEQFF
>TRBV2|TRBJ2-1
CASSGSSGGAYNEQFF
>TRBV9|TRBJ1-3
CASSGSQGSLSGNTIYF
>TRBV30|TRBJ2-7
CAWNGGALSYEQYF
>TRBV25-1|TRBJ1-3
CASSPQGQGNTIYF
>TRBV5-6|TRBJ2-7
CASNSETYEQYF
>TRBV2|TRBJ2-7
CASSDLGLLGDSYEQYF
>TRBV19|TRBJ1-6
CATHDRGSYNSPLHF
>TRBV30|TRBJ2-7
CAWSDPSDEQYF
>TRBV29-1|TRBJ1-4
CSAKHRVWDNEKLFF
>TRBV11-1|TRBJ2-1
CASSLGQSSYNEQFF
>TRBV29-1|TRBJ2-1
CSSRKGSNREQFF
>TRBV10-3|TRBJ2-3
CAISDGYTDTQYF
>TRBV4-3|TRBJ2-7
CASSQLADSALYEQYF
>TRBV30|TRBJ2-2
CAWSEISLAAGELFF
>TRBV5-1|TRBJ1-1
CASSWTGDDIEAFF
>TRBV7-2|TRBJ2-6
CASRRRGIGQSGANVLTF
>TRBV7-9|TRBJ1-1
CASSLGLGNTEAFF
>TRBV7-7|TRBJ2-1
CASSSGTTTYNEQFF
>TRBV7-2|TRBJ2-1
CASSFPPGSNEQFF
>TRBV19|TRBJ2-5
CASSIGQQQETQYF
>TRBV19|TRBJ2-7
CASSIDLLGNEQYF
>TRBV5-1|TRBJ1-2
CASSRDRAHNYGYTF